The 9 T cell receptor beta chains in this list originate from one sample, sequenced in a study of blood T cell repertoires in COVID-19. TCRdb's table, derived via immunoSEQ multiplex PCR, lists solely in-frame clones and lacks some. The sample includes roughly 140,000 clones, approximately 86% of them seen just once. Sequences were obtained from peripheral blood. These receptors were collected from a woman in her 70s with acute or convalescent COVID-19.

The chain links TRBV11-2 to TRBJ1-6, with D possibly TRBD1 on 6 matching bases. CDR1 and CDR2 (germline): SGHAT, FQNNGV. The V gene lost 5 bases and the J gene lost 4 bases, with 12 bases spanning the gap. CDR3 length: 15 amino acids. The CDR3 is CASSQGQIYNSPLHF. For the CDR3, the DNA is TGTGCCAGCAGCCAAGGACAGATTTATAATTCACCCCTCCACTTT.

The rearrangement uses TRBV28 and TRBJ1-2, with a weak D call TRBD1 (6 bases). Germline-derived CDR1 and CDR2 are MDHEN and SYDVKM. Deletions cut 5 bases from V and 6 bases from J, with 13 bases between. CDR3 size: 13 residues. Here the CDR3 reads CASSPGQLDGYTF. The DNA of the CDR3 is TGTGCCAGCAGTCCCGGACAGCTCGATGGCTACACCTTC.

The rearrangement links TRBV19 to TRBJ1-5, with 9 bases that match TRBD1. Germline CDR1 LNHDA, CDR2 SQIVND (reference sequence). The length of the CDR3 is 14 residues. The V gene end was trimmed by 5 bases and the J gene end by 5 bases; junction bases not matched to a gene: 4. The CDR3 spells CASSYGQGYQPQHF. In DNA, the CDR3 is TGTGCCAGTAGTTACGGACAGGGGTATCAGCCCCAGCATTTT.

The chain joins TRBV27 to TRBJ2-1, with D perhaps matching TRBD2 (5 bases). The V gene lost 3 bases and the J gene lost 3 bases, with 9 bases spanning the gap. The length of the CDR3 is 14 residues. Germline V gives CDR1 MNHEY, CDR2 SMNVEV (reference sequence). The CDR3 DNA follows: TGTGCCAGCAGTTTGGTGGGAGTCTACAATGAGCAGTTCTTC. It is translated as CASSLVGVYNEQFF.

J is TRBJ2-7 and V is TRBV24-1; TRBD1 matches at 11 bases. J was trimmed by 3 bases and V by 3 bases; bases with no gene match: 3. Germline-derived CDR1 and CDR2 are KGHDR and SFDVKD. CDR3 length: 15 amino acids. CDR3 sequence (DNA): TGTGCCACCAGTGATCCCGGGACAGGGGGCTACGAGCAGTACTTC. As protein: CATSDPGTGGYEQYF.

The chain couples TRBV9 to TRBJ2-3; the D gene is possibly TRBD2 (5 bases). The V gene's germline CDR1 is SGDLS and CDR2 YYNGEE. This CDR3 has 17 amino acids. V was trimmed by 0 bases and J by 0 bases, leaving 14 bases between them. The CDR3 region is CASSVDFTGESTDTQYF. The CDR3 nucleotides are TGTGCCAGCAGCGTAGACTTCACCGGGGAGAGCACAGATACGCAGTATTTT.

The rearrangement joins TRBV5-1 to TRBJ1-1; 11 bases align to TRBD1. In germline, CDR1 is SGHRS, CDR2 YFSETQ. The CDR3 has 15 amino acids. Trimming at V came to 4 bases and at J to 7 bases, leaving 9 bases not matched to a gene. The DNA of the CDR3 is TGCGCCAGCAGCCCCCGGACAGGGGGCTGGGGTGAAGCTTTCTTT. Its protein product is CASSPRTGGWGEAFF.

V is TRBV5-1 and J is TRBJ1-4; maybe TRBD1 (5 bases). The CDR3 runs 14 residues. Germline V gene lookup returns CDR1 SGHRS and CDR2 YFSETQ. The V end lost 4 bases, the J end lost 3 bases, and 10 bases lay between the germline ends. This CDR3 is CASSLGGANEKLFF. CDR3 DNA sequence: TGCGCCAGCAGCCTCGGGGGGGCTAATGAAAAACTGTTTTTT.

The rearrangement joins TRBV7-2 to TRBJ2-7, with TRBD1 matching 7 bases. The CDR3 is 15 residues long. From germline, CDR1 is SGHTA and CDR2 FQGNSA. The J segment lost 5 bases and the V segment lost 5 bases, leaving 12 bases of the junction unmatched. The CDR3 region has the DNA TGTGCCAGCAGCCTGGGACAGTCCAAGTCCGACGAGCAGTACTTC. As protein: CASSLGQSKSDEQYF.